The 25 T cell receptor delta chains given below trace back to one sample, sequenced in a study of Vδ1+ human thymocytes. Findings and caveats of the study: Highly polyclonal TRG and TRD repertoires with Gaussian CDR3 length distributions appeared in thymus.

Their recognized antigens are unknown. The template was reverse-transcribed extracted RNA. Pooled V-gene forward primers with one constant-region reverse primer generated the CDR3 amplicons by multiplex PCR. TCRdb used CATT to re-call clones from the multiplex PCR reads. The table lists about 58,000 delta-chain clones, roughly 16% of them singletons. The specimen was Vdelta1+ gamma-delta thymocytes from the thymus. Regarding subset: FACS-sorted CD3+ TCRalphabeta- TCRVdelta1+ TCRVdelta2- thymocytes. These receptors were taken from a girl less than two years old who had congenital heart surgery.

The V gene is TRDV1, the J gene TRDJ1; possible D gene TRDD3, 5 bases. Between the trimmed V and J ends, which lost 1 base and 10 bases, there was a span of 16 bases. This CDR3 contains 14 residues. Germline V lookup: CDR1 TSWWSYY, CDR2 QGS. The CDR3 protein is CALGEHPGISTLIF. The DNA for the CDR3 is TGTGCTCTTGGGGAACACCCTGGGATTTCGACACTCATCTTT.

This clone was counted a few times. An end of the junction differs from the germline gene, which may be a read error. The J gene is TRDJ1, the V gene TRDV1, with TRDD3 matching over 10 bases. The CDR3 is 20 residues long. The germline gives CDR1 TSWWSYY, CDR2 QGS. CDR3 nucleotides: TGTGCTTTTGGGACAACCCGAGCTTCCTACGTTACTGGGGGATCCAATAAACTCATCTTT. Translated, it gives CAFGTTRASYVTGGSNKLIF.

This clone was picked up a small number of times. The chain carries TRDV1 and TRDJ1; 10 positions agree with TRDD3. This CDR3 is built from 18 residues. Germline assignment: CDR1 TSWWSYY and CDR2 QGS. Trimming removed 1 base from V and 1 base from J; junction bases left unmatched: 9. The CDR3 DNA reads TGTGCTCTTGGGGAACATAGGGGGATACGCGACTCCACCGATAAACTCATCTTT. Translated, it gives CALGEHRGIRDSTDKLIF.

V is TRDV2 and J is TRDJ1; D is perhaps TRDD1 (5 bases). CDR1 GEAIGNYY and CDR2 EKD come from the germline V gene. The CDR3 runs to 17 residues. V was clipped by 0 bases and J by 2 bases, with 18 bases between them. The chain's CDR3 is CACDTIPKYYQTDKLIF. The CDR3 DNA reads TGTGCCTGTGACACCATCCCAAAATACTACCAAACCGATAAACTCATCTTT.

This clone was seen only a few times. The J gene is TRDJ2, the V gene TRDV1; a weak D match, TRDD3 (8 bases). There are 23 residues in the CDR3. Germline V gene sequence: CDR1 TSWWSYY, CDR2 QGS. The V end lost 0 bases, the J end lost 0 bases, and 29 bases lay between the germline ends. The DNA of the CDR3 is TGTGCTCTTGGGGAACTAGTTCCTTCCTTAGTGGTGGGGGATGTACCTTTGACAGCACAACTCTTCTTT. The encoded protein is CALGELVPSLVVGDVPLTAQLFF.

This clone was found a few times. The rearrangement links TRDV2 to TRDJ1, with 7 bases lining up with TRDD3. The length of the CDR3 is 19 residues. V shed 4 bases, J shed 0 bases, and the junction held 19 bases outside the gene matches. Germline assignment: CDR1 GEAIGNYY and CDR2 EKD. In nucleotides, the CDR3 is TGTGCCTGTGAAATTCGATGGGGGACCCGCACCCTGAACACCGATAAACTCATCTTT. This translates into CACEIRWGTRTLNTDKLIF.

This clone has a handful of counts. The chain joins TRDV1 to TRDJ1, with TRDD3 matching over 9 bases. Germline V gene lookup returns CDR1 TSWWSYY and CDR2 QGS. Trimming took 0 bases from V and 7 from J; bases not matched to a gene: 18. This CDR3 is built from 19 residues. The CDR3 region has the DNA TGTGCTCTTGGGGAACTGTCTCCTACAGGCTGGGGGATCAAGGGTAAACTCATCTTT. This gives the protein CALGELSPTGWGIKGKLIF.

V gene TRDV1 combines with J gene TRDJ1; TRDD3 matches 12 bases. The ends lost 2 bases at V and 2 bases at J; junction bases unmatched: 33. Per the germline V gene, CDR1 is TSWWSYY and CDR2 is QGS. The CDR3 totals 26 residues. CDR3 DNA: TGTGCTCTTGGGGAAAGTCTCCGTTCCTACCGTGTACTGGGGGATACCCTATTGGCTGGGACCGATAAACTCATCTTT. Its protein product is CALGESLRSYRVLGDTLLAGTDKLIF.

This clone has just a few counts. The chain has TRDV1 and TRDJ1; D is possibly TRDD2 or TRDD3 (6 bases each). The V gene lost 5 bases and the J gene lost 0 bases, with 31 bases spanning the gap. The CDR3 covers 21 residues. CDR1 and CDR2 from the germline V gene are TSWWSYY and QGS. This CDR3 reads CALGYPTWDRGTTRDTDKLIF. The CDR3 DNA sequence: TGTGCTCTTGGGTATCCTACATGGGACCGGGGGACAACGAGGGACACCGATAAACTCATCTTT.

This chain links TRDV1 with TRDJ1; TRDD2 is a possible D gene (6 bases). The germline V gene has CDR1 TSWWSYY and CDR2 QGS. The CDR3 is made up of 16 amino acids. Between the trimmed V and J ends, which lost 2 bases and 1 base, there was a span of 14 bases. The CDR3 loop reads CALGEFLGTPTDKLIF. In DNA, the CDR3 is TGTGCTCTTGGGGAATTCCTAGGGACCCCCACCGATAAACTCATCTTT.

This clone has a handful of counts. The chain has TRDV2 and TRDJ1; D perhaps matches TRDD3 (5 bases). The germline gives CDR1 GEAIGNYY, CDR2 EKD. The CDR3 runs to 19 residues. Trimming removed 2 bases at V and 0 bases at J, with 24 bases between. The CDR3 nucleotides are TGTGCCTGTGACAAATTCCATACGAGGGGTGGTGTGTACACCGATAAACTCATCTTT. Translation: CACDKFHTRGGVYTDKLIF.

The genes are TRDV1 and TRDJ1, with 10 positions matching TRDD3. Per the germline V gene, CDR1 is TSWWSYY and CDR2 is QGS. The V segment lost 0 bases and the J segment 4 bases; nucleotides outside the gene matches: 23. This CDR3 region has 22 residues. CDR3 in amino acids: CALGELASNAYGDWGIVDKLIF. The CDR3 coding sequence is TGTGCTCTTGGGGAACTCGCCTCCAACGCCTACGGTGACTGGGGGATTGTCGATAAACTCATCTTT.

The chain recombines TRDV1 with TRDJ1, with 9 bases lining up with TRDD3. This CDR3 spans 18 amino acids. V dropped 1 base and J dropped 1; count of bases not matched to a gene: 10. Germline-derived CDR1 and CDR2 are TSWWSYY and QGS. The CDR3 loop is CALGEHFLGDRFTDKLIF. The DNA for the CDR3 is TGTGCTCTTGGGGAACATTTCCTGGGGGATCGCTTCACCGATAAACTCATCTTT.

This clone was seen only a few times. This chain connects TRDV1 to TRDJ1; perhaps TRDD3 as D (5 bases). The CDR3 spans 19 residues. V was trimmed by 0 bases and J by 0 bases, leaving 20 bases between them. In germline, CDR1 is TSWWSYY, CDR2 QGS. The CDR3 nucleotides read TGTGCTCTTGGGGAACTTAACGGGGGCGGGGCCCAGTACACCGATAAACTCATCTTT. Its protein is CALGELNGGGAQYTDKLIF.

This clone was counted a few times. A junction boundary mismatches the germline segment, possibly from a read error. This chain uses TRDV1 with TRDJ1, with 8 bases lining up with TRDD3. The CDR3 length is 18 residues. Per the germline V gene, CDR1 is TSWWSYY and CDR2 is QGS. The CDR3 DNA sequence: TGTGCTCTTGGGGGGCCTTTCATCCGGGGATACTGCGCCGATAAACCCATCTTT. As protein: CALGGPFIRGYCADKPIF.

The chain couples TRDV1 to TRDJ1, with 8 bases lining up with TRDD3. Germline-derived CDR1 and CDR2 are TSWWSYY and QGS. This CDR3 is 20 amino acids long. Unmatched junction bases numbered 22, after V lost 4 bases and J lost 3 bases. CDR3 in amino acids: CALGGFGMLLMGDLPDKLIF. CDR3 bases: TGTGCTCTTGGGGGTTTTGGGATGCTCCTTATGGGGGATCTGCCCGATAAACTCATCTTT.

The chain joins TRDV1 to TRDJ1; D is unclear. The CDR3 loop spans 16 amino acids. V was trimmed by 4 bases and J by 1 base, leaving 16 bases between them. Germline V gene data show CDR1 as TSWWSYY and CDR2 as QGS. The CDR3 region is CALGARPGVGTDKLIF. The CDR3 DNA reads TGTGCTCTTGGGGCCCGGCCCGGGGTGGGCACCGATAAACTCATCTTT.

Only a few counts were recorded for this clone. The chain combines TRDV1 with TRDJ1; TRDD3 might be the D (5 bases). CDR1 is TSWWSYY, CDR2 QGS, per germline. With 2 bases removed from V and 0 bases from J, the gap between germline ends came to 16 bases. This CDR3 is built from 17 residues. The CDR3 is CALGERWGLHNTDKLIF. CDR3 coding DNA: TGTGCTCTTGGGGAAAGGTGGGGTTTGCACAACACCGATAAACTCATCTTT.

The chain combines TRDV1 with TRDJ1; D not certain. This CDR3 has 15 residues. The V end lost 0 bases, the J end lost 4 bases, and 12 bases lay between the germline ends. CDR1 TSWWSYY and CDR2 QGS come from the germline V gene. Here the CDR3 reads CALGELVAAGDKLIF. CDR3 sequence (DNA): TGTGCTCTTGGGGAACTAGTGGCGGCGGGCGATAAACTCATCTTT.

Only a few counts were recorded for this clone. The rearrangement joins TRDV1 to TRDJ1, with 9 nucleotides matching TRDD3. This CDR3 has 18 residues. The V gene's germline CDR1 is TSWWSYY and CDR2 QGS. V dropped 3 bases and J dropped 0; count of bases not matched to a gene: 11. The CDR3 reads CALGDGFGWGIYTDKLIF. DNA for the CDR3: TGTGCTCTTGGGGACGGCTTTGGCTGGGGGATCTACACCGATAAACTCATCTTT.

The rearrangement uses TRDV1 and TRDJ1; D not resolved. Germline loops: CDR1 TSWWSYY, CDR2 QGS. The CDR3 covers 15 residues. V was cut by 3 bases and J by 0 bases, with 11 bases left in between. The CDR3 loop reads CALGDPPPHTDKLIF. CDR3 DNA sequence: TGTGCTCTTGGGGACCCTCCCCCACACACCGATAAACTCATCTTT.

The sample holds a few counts of this clone. The chain links TRDV1 to TRDJ1; 9 positions agree with TRDD3. Germline CDR1 is TSWWSYY and CDR2 is QGS. The CDR3 length is 21 residues. V shed 2 bases, J shed 0 bases, and the junction held 19 bases outside the gene matches. CDR3 residues: CALGESSSPVLGDPYTDKLIF. The DNA for the CDR3 is TGTGCTCTTGGGGAATCTTCCTCCCCCGTACTGGGGGACCCATACACCGATAAACTCATCTTT.

V gene TRDV1 combines with J gene TRDJ1; 12 nucleotides agree with TRDD3. Germline lookup yields CDR1 TSWWSYY and CDR2 QGS. This CDR3 region has 19 residues. With 5 bases clipped from V and 2 bases from J, the junction kept 15 bases outside the gene matches. CDR3 sequence (DNA): TGTGCTCTTGGGTCATCCTTACCTGGGGGATACGGTGGAACCGATAAACTCATCTTT. Translated, it gives CALGSSLPGGYGGTDKLIF.

The chain employs TRDV1 and TRDJ1; 7 bases map to TRDD3. The CDR3 loop spans 18 amino acids. Germline loops: CDR1 TSWWSYY, CDR2 QGS. Trimming took 3 bases from V and 0 from J; bases not matched to a gene: 13. The CDR3 DNA reads TGTGCTCTTGGGGAGCCCCGAGGGACCGGGGGATACACCGATAAACTCATCTTT. Its protein product is CALGEPRGTGGYTDKLIF.

About this clone itself: Relative to the germline gene, one junction end is altered; a read error may explain this. This rearrangement joins TRDV1 to TRDJ1, with 7 bases lining up with TRDD3. The CDR3 extends over 20 amino acids. Germline V gene sequence: CDR1 TSWWSYY, CDR2 QGS. The CDR3 DNA is TGTGCTCTTGAGGAACGGTGGCCGATTAGGGCTGGGGGTTACACCGATAAACTCATCTTT. Protein: CALEERWPIRAGGYTDKLIF.